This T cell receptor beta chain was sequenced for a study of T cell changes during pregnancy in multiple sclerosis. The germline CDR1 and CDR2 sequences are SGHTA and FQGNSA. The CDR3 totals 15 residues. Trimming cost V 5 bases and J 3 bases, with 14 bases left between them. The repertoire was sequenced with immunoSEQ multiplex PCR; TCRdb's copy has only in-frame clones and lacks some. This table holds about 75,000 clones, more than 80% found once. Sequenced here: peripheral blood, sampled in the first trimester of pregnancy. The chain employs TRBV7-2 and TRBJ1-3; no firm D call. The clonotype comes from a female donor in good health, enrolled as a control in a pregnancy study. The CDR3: CASSVGVGNGNTIYF. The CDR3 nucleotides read TGTGCCAGCAGCGTAGGAGTCGGGAATGGAAACACCATATATTTT.